The rows below give T cell receptor beta chains drawn from one sample of a study of blood T cells in healthy people across ages. TCRdb reprocessed the 5' RACE reads via MiXCR and lists one record per CDR3 protein. The table records 980,000 or so distinct CDR3 sequences, 48% of them present only once. Sequences were obtained from blood. Receptors originate from a man aged 30 to 39 in good health. Each CDR3 is given with its conserved first and last residue. The D gene is left open where the match is weak. Not every row has a clone size; where given, it reads once, few, many or a size class.

clone_size j_call d_call v_call cdr3_nt cdr3_aa
few TRBJ1-5 NA TRBV12-3/TRBV12-4 TGTGCCAGCAGTTTCTATAATAGCAATCAGCCCCAGCATTTT CASSFYNSNQPQHF
NA TRBJ1-2 TRBD1 TRBV20-1 TGCAGTGCTCAGACAGGGACGGGGGAGATCTACACCTTC CSAQTGTGEIYTF
few TRBJ1-5 NA TRBV27 TGTGCCAGCAACCTCCCTAAGCATTTT CASNLPKHF
few TRBJ1-2 NA TRBV6-6 TGTGCCAGCAGCGCATCCCTACAGGGAAATAATGGCTACACCTTC CASSASLQGNNGYTF
few TRBJ2-7 TRBD2 TRBV5-6 TGTGCCAGCAGCTCCCCGGGACTAGCCCACGAGCAGTACTTC CASSSPGLAHEQYF
NA TRBJ1-2 TRBD1 TRBV6-5 TGTGCCAGCAGTTACTCGATTGCGGGACAGGGCGCACATGGCTGCACCTTC CASSYSIAGQGAHGCTF
few TRBJ2-7 TRBD1 TRBV6-5 TGTGCCAGCAGTTACGGGTCGGGACAGGGCGATTTACGCGAGCAGTACTTC CASSYGSGQGDLREQYF
NA TRBJ1-6 NA TRBV2 TGTGCCAGCAGCGGTAGACAGTTAAATTCACCCCTCCACTTT CASSGRQLNSPLHF
NA TRBJ2-5 TRBD1 TRBV3-1 TGTGCCAGCAGCCAAGATCGTGGCGGACAGGGGTTTACGGAGACTCAGTACTTC CASSQDRGGQGFTETQYF
NA TRBJ2-7 TRBD1 TRBV15 TGTGCCACCAGTGCGACAGGGGGCGTCTACAATGAGCAGTACTTC CATSATGGVYNEQYF
NA TRBJ2-1 NA TRBV5-1 TGCGCCAGCAGCTTCGAGTGGTCCGGGAATGAGCAGTTCTTC CASSFEWSGNEQFF
NA TRBJ2-5 TRBD2 TRBV4-1 TGCGCCAGCAGCCAAGTGGCGGGAGGTCAAGAGACCCAGTACTTC CASSQVAGGQETQYF
few TRBJ2-1 TRBD1 TRBV28 TGTGCCAGCAGTTTATACGGACAGGGGTTCGACAATGAGCAGTTCTTC CASSLYGQGFDNEQFF
NA TRBJ1-4 TRBD1 TRBV20-1 TGCAGTGCTAGAGGACGGGACAGACTAAATGAAAAACTGTTTTTT CSARGRDRLNEKLFF
few TRBJ2-5 TRBD2 TRBV27 TGTGCCAGCAGTTTATGGTTAGGGCTAGCGGAAGAGCAGTACTTC CASSLWLGLAEEQYF
once TRBJ1-5 NA TRBV20-1 TGCAGTGCTAGAGTTCGGGGGGCGCCAGGACAGCCCCAGCATTTT CSARVRGAPGQPQHF
few TRBJ2-4 TRBD2 TRBV4-1 TGCGCCAGCAGCCCCACTAGCGGGGGGGCCGCGGACATTCAGTACTTC CASSPTSGGAADIQYF
NA TRBJ2-5 NA TRBV2 TGTGCCAGCAGTCCAGGGATTGGGAGGGAGACCCAGTACTTC CASSPGIGRETQYF
NA TRBJ2-7 NA TRBV28 TGTGCCAGCAGTTTCTGGGCCACCGAGCAGTACTTC CASSFWATEQYF
NA TRBJ2-1 TRBD1 TRBV29-1 TGCAGCGTTAATCCGGGACAGGTTTACAATGAGCAGTTCTTC CSVNPGQVYNEQFF
NA TRBJ2-3 TRBD2 TRBV24-1 TGTGCCACCAGTGACCCGGGACTAGCGGGGGCCTTGGGGTTTTCAGATACGCAGTATTTT CATSDPGLAGALGFSDTQYF
few TRBJ1-2 NA TRBV6-1 TGTGCCAGCAGAGACGATGGAAGCTATGGCTACACCTTC CASRDDGSYGYTF
NA TRBJ1-5 NA TRBV27 TGTGCCAGCAGTCCGGGGACCGTTAGCAATCAGCCCCAGCATTTT CASSPGTVSNQPQHF
NA TRBJ1-4 NA TRBV7-8 TGTGCCAGCAGCTTAAAGACGACAGTTTTAACTAATGAAAAACTGTTTTTT CASSLKTTVLTNEKLFF
NA TRBJ2-1 TRBD2 TRBV5-1 TGCGCCAGCAGCTTGAACGGGGGGGAATTGGGTGAGCAGTTCTTC CASSLNGGELGEQFF
NA TRBJ2-3 NA TRBV27 TGTGCCAGCAGTTTATGGGGCCCCACAGATACGCAGTATTTT CASSLWGPTDTQYF
NA TRBJ2-1 NA TRBV20-1 TGCAGTGGTGAGTGGGCTACGTACAATGAGCAGTTCTTC CSGEWATYNEQFF
NA TRBJ1-2 TRBD1 TRBV29-1 TGCAGCGTGCAAGCCGCAGGACAGGGAGTCGCCTACACCTTC CSVQAAGQGVAYTF
NA TRBJ2-7 TRBD2 TRBV6-1 TGTGCCAGCAGGGAGGCGGGACTAGCAATCATCGACGAGCAGTACTTC CASREAGLAIIDEQYF
NA TRBJ2-6 NA TRBV14 TGTGCCAGCAGCCTCGCCCACTCTGGGGCCAACGTCCTGACTTTC CASSLAHSGANVLTF
once TRBJ2-5 NA TRBV12-3/TRBV12-4 TGTGCCAGCAGTTTAGCCACACCGGGTGAGCAGTACTTC CASSLATPGEQYF
NA TRBJ1-5 TRBD1 TRBV6-1 TGTGCCAGCAGTGGGGACAGTACCTATCAGCCCCAGCATTTT CASSGDSTYQPQHF
NA TRBJ2-5 NA TRBV4-2 TGTGCCAGCAGCGCTTGGGGGGTCCAAGAGACCCAGTACTTC CASSAWGVQETQYF
many TRBJ1-2 NA TRBV3-1 TGTGCCAGCAGGGGACGACAGGATTATGGCTACACCTTC CASRGRQDYGYTF
NA TRBJ1-1 NA TRBV28 TGTGCCAGCAGTTTGGAAGGTATTACTGAAGCTTTCTTT CASSLEGITEAFF
few TRBJ1-1 TRBD1 TRBV7-9 TGTGCCAGCAGCTCCGACAGGGGGCGCGAAGCTTTCTTT CASSSDRGREAFF
NA TRBJ2-6 NA TRBV29-1 TGCAGCGCTCAGCGGGACACCGACTCTGGGGCCAACGTCCTGACTTTC CSAQRDTDSGANVLTF
NA TRBJ2-5 NA TRBV4-3 TGCGCCAGCAGCCAAGTTCTGTACCAAGAGACCCAGTACTTC CASSQVLYQETQYF
few TRBJ2-5 TRBD2 TRBV3-1 TGTGCCAGCAGCCAATCCGGGACTAGAGGTCGGGAGACCCAGTACTTC CASSQSGTRGRETQYF
NA TRBJ2-3 NA TRBV5-1 TGCGCCAGCAGCTTGGCTCCACCCCGGTCCACAGATACGCAGTATTTT CASSLAPPRSTDTQYF